The 31 T cell receptor beta chains given below trace back to one sample, sequenced in a study of cytomegalovirus exposure and HLA in healthy donors. Vbeta (60) and Jbeta (13) primers were used in the PCR. Sequenced by immunoSEQ multiplex PCR; TCRdb stores in-frame clones only, minus some. The data include over 45,000 clones; the top ten clones carry approximately 2.1%. The specimen sequenced was PBMCs. The receptors here all came from a young woman in good health and CMV-seronegative.

The chain combines TRBV9 with TRBJ2-7; unclear D gene. Germline V gene data show CDR1 as SGDLS and CDR2 as YYNGEE. Trimming removed 0 bases at V and 2 bases at J, with 12 bases between. The CDR3 is 15 residues long. CDR3 protein: CASSVGGTIAYEQYF. In DNA, the CDR3 is TGTGCCAGCAGCGTAGGAGGTACCATAGCCTACGAGCAGTACTTC.

This chain links TRBV6-5 with TRBJ1-2; D is unresolved. Germline CDR1 reads MNHEY; CDR2 reads SVGAGI. The V and J ends lost 0 bases and 0 bases respectively, with 11 bases between them. CDR3 length equals 16 residues. CDR3 in DNA: TGTGCCAGCAGTTACTCTCCCCAGAACGCTAACTATGGCTACACCTTC. This sequence encodes CASSYSPQNANYGYTF.

The genes are TRBV4-1 and TRBJ1-4; tentative D call: TRBD1 (5 bases). Deletions cut 3 bases from V and 6 bases from J, with 11 bases between. CDR3 length: 14 residues. Germline CDR1 MGHRA, CDR2 YSYEKL. For the CDR3, the DNA is TGCGCCAGCAGCCATGGCAGGGCCTATGAAAAACTGTTTTTT. Its protein is CASSHGRAYEKLFF.

V and J are TRBV18 and TRBJ1-6; no clear D gene. Trimming removed 3 bases from V and 7 bases from J, with 4 bases in between. Germline CDR1 reads KGHSH; CDR2 reads LQKENI. The CDR3 runs 12 residues. The CDR3 is CASSPSNSPLHF. In DNA, the CDR3 is TGTGCCAGCTCACCCTCCAATTCACCCCTCCACTTT.

V is TRBV6-1 and J is TRBJ2-5, with 7 nucleotides matching TRBD1. The CDR3 totals 14 residues. Looked up from germline, CDR1 is MNHNS and CDR2 is SASEGT. The J segment lost 2 bases and the V segment lost 6 bases, leaving 6 bases of the junction unmatched. CDR3 sequence: CASSQGVWQETQYF. The CDR3 DNA follows: TGTGCCAGCAGCCAGGGGGTTTGGCAAGAGACCCAGTACTTC.

The rearrangement joins TRBV9 to TRBJ2-6; 7 nucleotides match TRBD2. The germline V gene encodes CDR1 SGDLS and CDR2 YYNGEE. V shed 0 bases and J 0 bases; nucleotides not matched to a gene: 3. The CDR3 consists of 17 residues. The CDR3 here is CASSVEGLRSGANVLTF. CDR3 in DNA: TGTGCCAGCAGCGTAGAGGGACTACGCTCTGGGGCCAACGTCCTGACTTTC.

The CDR3 region has the DNA TGCGCCAGCCGGGGATCCACAGATACGCAGTATTTT. It translates to CASRGSTDTQYF. The chain links TRBV10-1 to TRBJ2-3; perhaps TRBD2 as D (5 bases). The CDR3 contains 12 residues. Germline assignment: CDR1 WNHNN and CDR2 SYGVQD (reference sequence). The germline V and J ends were trimmed by 8 bases and 2 bases, with 8 bases remaining between them.

The genes are TRBV10-3 and TRBJ2-7; D not resolved. V was pared by 6 bases and J by 4 bases, with 10 bases between. Germline assignment: CDR1 ENHRY and CDR2 SYGVKD. The CDR3 totals 12 residues. This chain's CDR3 is CAIRATRYEQYF. In nucleotides, the CDR3 is TGTGCCATCAGAGCGACCCGATACGAGCAGTACTTC.

The chain combines TRBV6-6 with TRBJ2-7; the match to TRBD2 covers 10 bases. Germline V gene lookup returns CDR1 MNHNY and CDR2 SVGAGI (reference sequence). With 6 bases clipped from V and 4 bases from J, the junction kept 6 bases outside the gene matches. The CDR3 is 14 residues long. Here the CDR3 reads CASSKAGGKYEQYF. The DNA for the CDR3 is TGTGCCAGCAGCAAAGCGGGAGGGAAGTACGAGCAGTACTTC.

The chain carries TRBV5-4 and TRBJ1-2, with TRBD1 identical over 9 bases. Per the germline V gene, CDR1 is SGHNT and CDR2 is YYREEE (reference sequence). V lost 6 bases and J lost 7; bases outside the gene matches: 4. This CDR3 has 12 residues. CDR3 coding DNA: TGTGCCAGCAACCGACAGGGGGGTGGCTACACCTTC. It specifies CASNRQGGGYTF.

The V and J genes are TRBV28 and TRBJ1-4; no reliable D call. The V end was cut by 6 bases, the J end by 8 bases, with 7 bases between. CDR1 and CDR2 (germline): MDHEN, SYDVKM. The CDR3 is 11 amino acids. The CDR3: CASSTQEKLFF. Written as DNA, the CDR3 is TGTGCCAGCAGCACACAGGAAAAACTGTTTTTT.

The CDR3 bases are TGTGCCAGCAGTTATCAGTATAGCAATCAGCCCCAGCATTTT. Translated: CASSYQYSNQPQHF. The chain is built from TRBV6-6 and TRBJ1-5, with D unclear. The CDR3 runs to 14 residues. The ends were cut back, 3 bases at V and 0 bases at J, with 6 bases in the middle. Germline-derived CDR1 and CDR2 are MNHNY and SVGAGI (reference sequence).

This chain uses TRBV6-5 with TRBJ2-1; 8 bases agree with TRBD2. The CDR3 extends over 15 amino acids. Trimming removed 6 bases from V and 10 bases from J; junction bases left unmatched: 14. Germline assignment: CDR1 MNHEY and CDR2 SVGAGI. In DNA, the CDR3 is TGTGCCAGCAGGGCTACTAGCGGCACCGGTGGGGAGCAGTTCTTC. Protein sequence: CASRATSGTGGEQFF.

For this clone: The conserved final phenylalanine or tryptophan is absent from the CDR3, which likely points to a read error. Written as DNA, the CDR3 is TGCGCCAGCAGCTTGGGGGACAGAGACGACTACGAGCAGTACCTC. Amino acid sequence: CASSLGDRDDYEQYL. J is TRBJ2-7 and V is TRBV5-1; 7 bases align to TRBD1. V shed 0 bases and J 3 bases; nucleotides not matched to a gene: 6. This CDR3 spans 15 amino acids. The V gene's germline CDR1 is SGHRS and CDR2 YFSETQ.

CDR3 sequence: CATSWDRGRNGYTF. The CDR3 bases are TGTGCCACCAGCTGGGACAGGGGGCGAAATGGCTACACCTTC. J is TRBJ1-2 and V is TRBV15, with 12 nucleotides matching TRBD1. The CDR3 spans 14 residues. The germline CDR1 and CDR2 sequences are LNHNV and YYDKDF (reference sequence). V was pared by 5 bases and J by 6 bases, with 4 bases of the junction left unmatched.

The chain carries TRBV5-1 and TRBJ1-4; unclear D gene. The V end lost 3 bases, the J end lost 7 bases, and 16 bases lay between the germline ends. CDR1 is SGHRS and CDR2 is YFSETQ in the germline V gene. The CDR3 contains 15 residues. This CDR3 is CASSYRPGPGEKLFF. CDR3 bases: TGCGCCAGCAGCTACCGACCCGGTCCGGGTGAAAAACTGTTTTTT.

Comment on this clone: Other DNA sequences from this sample encode an identical CDR3 as well. The chain uses TRBV5-1 and TRBJ2-7; tentatively, D is TRBD2 (6 bases). The CDR3 consists of 12 residues. Trimming removed 0 bases from V and 5 bases from J, with 6 bases in between. Germline CDR1 SGHRS, CDR2 YFSETQ. The CDR3 sequence: CASSLAGDEQYF. In nucleotides, the CDR3 is TGCGCCAGCAGCTTGGCGGGAGACGAGCAGTACTTC.

This chain uses TRBV4-1 with TRBJ2-4; D perhaps matches TRBD1 (6 bases). Germline-derived CDR1 and CDR2 are MGHRA and YSYEKL. The CDR3 runs 16 residues. Trimming cost V 4 bases and J 12 bases, with 25 bases left between them. The CDR3 nucleotides read TGCGCCAGCAGCCTTTACCAAACTGTACAGGGAATAGCTCAGTACTTC. The encoded protein is CASSLYQTVQGIAQYF.

The chain recombines TRBV4-2 with TRBJ1-3, with D hard to call. Germline-derived CDR1 and CDR2 are LGHNA and YNFKEQ. The CDR3 is 16 residues long. Deletions cut 5 bases from V and 0 bases from J, with 14 bases between. CDR3 bases: TGTGCCAGCAGCGCGATGAAGGGAGTCTCTGGAAACACCATATATTTT. This translates into CASSAMKGVSGNTIYF.

The chain joins TRBV30 to TRBJ1-5; 7 bases fit TRBD1. V trimming: 1 base; J trimming: 5 bases; junction bases outside the gene matches: 11. The CDR3 totals 16 residues. Per the germline V gene, CDR1 is GTSNPN and CDR2 is SVGIG (reference sequence). CDR3 nucleotide sequence: TGTGCCTGGAGTGGACCGAAGGGGGCGCGGTATCAGCCCCAGCATTTT. Its translation is CAWSGPKGARYQPQHF.

This rearrangement joins TRBV28 to TRBJ1-2; D remains ambiguous. V lost 10 bases to trimming and J lost 2 bases, with 8 bases between them. The CDR3 spans 11 residues. Germline V gives CDR1 MDHEN, CDR2 SYDVKM. CDR3 loop: CATTGNYGYTF. In DNA form, the CDR3 reads TGTGCCACCACCGGGAACTATGGCTACACCTTC.

The chain has TRBV4-1 and TRBJ1-2; D possibly corresponds to TRBD1 (6 bases). CDR1 MGHRA and CDR2 YSYEKL come from the germline V gene. This CDR3 has 15 residues. V was shortened by 4 bases and J by 4 bases, with 16 bases between the two germline ends. CDR3 in DNA: TGCGCCAGCAGCCTCTGGGGGCAGGCCGTCTATGGCTACACCTTC. The encoded protein is CASSLWGQAVYGYTF.

V and J are TRBV5-1 and TRBJ1-4; D uncertain. With 4 bases removed from V and 4 bases from J, the gap between germline ends came to 8 bases. The CDR3 has 13 amino acids. Germline V gives CDR1 SGHRS, CDR2 YFSETQ. CDR3 sequence (DNA): TGCGCCAGCAGCCCTGGGCTTAATGAAAAACTGTTTTTT. This sequence encodes CASSPGLNEKLFF.

V gene TRBV15 combines with J gene TRBJ1-4, with D possibly matching TRBD1 (5 bases). Trimming stripped 6 bases from V and 8 bases from J, with 13 bases between. Germline CDR1 reads LNHNV; CDR2 reads YYDKDF (reference sequence). The CDR3 sequence is 13 residues long. The CDR3 reads CATRGSGSEKLFF. The DNA for the CDR3 is TGTGCCACCAGAGGATCAGGGTCGGAAAAACTGTTTTTT.

The chain recombines TRBV18 with TRBJ2-2; the D is unclear. The V gene lost 3 bases and the J gene lost 7 bases, with 15 bases spanning the gap. The CDR3 consists of 15 residues. The V gene's germline CDR1 is KGHSH and CDR2 LQKENI. CDR3 loop: CASSPLSSGRGELFF. The CDR3 DNA is TGTGCCAGCTCACCCTTGTCGTCAGGTCGCGGGGAGCTGTTTTTT.

The chain combines TRBV5-1 with TRBJ2-7, with 13 bases that match TRBD2. Germline lookup yields CDR1 SGHRS and CDR2 YFSETQ. V lost 4 bases, J lost 4 bases, and 5 bases stayed unmatched. CDR3 size: 15 residues. CDR3 coding DNA: TGCGCCAGCAGCGTCACTAGCGGGAGGGGGTACGAGCAGTACTTC. This codes for CASSVTSGRGYEQYF.

V and J are TRBV5-1 and TRBJ1-2, with a possible D match to TRBD1 (5 bases). The V gene's germline CDR1 is SGHRS and CDR2 YFSETQ. This CDR3 has 13 amino acids. V lost 3 bases, J lost 4 bases, and 10 bases lay in between. The CDR3 region has the DNA TGCGCCAGCAGCTGGGGAACAGGCTATGGCTACACCTTC. It encodes CASSWGTGYGYTF.

V usage is TRBV27 and J usage is TRBJ2-3, with D tentatively TRBD2 (6 bases). The V end lost 4 bases, the J end lost 3 bases, and 14 bases lay between the germline ends. Per the germline V gene, CDR1 is MNHEY and CDR2 is SMNVEV (reference sequence). The CDR3 sequence is 15 residues long. CDR3 nucleotides: TGTGCCAGCAGTTCTTGGGGAGGCCGTACAGATACGCAGTATTTT. Its protein is CASSSWGGRTDTQYF.

The V gene is TRBV19, the J gene TRBJ2-6; the D gene is possibly TRBD2 (5 bases). The CDR3 has 15 residues. V was shortened by 2 bases and J by 0 bases, with 5 bases between the two germline ends. CDR1 and CDR2 (germline): LNHDA, SQIVND (reference sequence). The CDR3: CASSIRGSGANVLTF. The CDR3 nucleotides are TGTGCCAGTAGTATACGGGGCTCTGGGGCCAACGTCCTGACTTTC. The entire variable domain, with the rest obtained from reference TRBV19 and TRBJ2-6, is as follows: DGGITQSPKYLFRKEGQNVTLSCEQNLNHDAMYWYRQDPGQGLRLIYYSQIVNDFQKGDIAEGYSVSREKKESFPLTVTSAQKNPTAFYLCASSIRGSGANVLTFGAGSRLTVL.

This sequence joins TRBV5-1 and TRBJ2-5; 12 positions match TRBD2. The CDR3 loop spans 15 amino acids. Looked up from germline, CDR1 is SGHRS and CDR2 is YFSETQ. After removal of 3 bases from V and 4 bases from J, the junction contained 4 bases not matched to a gene. Written as DNA, the CDR3 is TGCGCCAGCAGCTGGACTAGCGGGGACCGAGAGACCCAGTACTTC. This sequence encodes CASSWTSGDRETQYF.

The chain joins TRBV9 to TRBJ1-3, with D tentatively TRBD1 (6 bases). V lost 3 bases to trimming and J lost 2 bases, with 15 bases between them. The germline CDR1 and CDR2 sequences are SGDLS and YYNGEE. The CDR3 is 16 amino acids. CDR3 in DNA: TGTGCCAGCAGCGGACTCGACAGGTCCCCTGGAAACACCATATATTTT. Its translation is CASSGLDRSPGNTIYF.